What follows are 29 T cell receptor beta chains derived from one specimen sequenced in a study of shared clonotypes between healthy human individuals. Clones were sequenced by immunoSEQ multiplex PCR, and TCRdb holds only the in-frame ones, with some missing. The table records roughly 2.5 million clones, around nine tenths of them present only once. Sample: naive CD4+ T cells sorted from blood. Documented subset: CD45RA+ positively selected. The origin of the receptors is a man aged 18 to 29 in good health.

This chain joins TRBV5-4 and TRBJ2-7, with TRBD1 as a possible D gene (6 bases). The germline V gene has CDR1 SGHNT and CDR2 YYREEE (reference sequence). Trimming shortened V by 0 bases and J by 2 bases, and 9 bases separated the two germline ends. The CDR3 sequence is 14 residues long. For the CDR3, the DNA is TGTGCCAGCAGCTTGGCAGGACAGCCCTACGAGCAGTACTTC. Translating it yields CASSLAGQPYEQYF.

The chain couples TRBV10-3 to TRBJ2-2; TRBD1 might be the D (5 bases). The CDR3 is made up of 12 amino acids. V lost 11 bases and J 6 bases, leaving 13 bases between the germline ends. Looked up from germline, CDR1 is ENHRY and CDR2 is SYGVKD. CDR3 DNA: TGTGCCGGGCAAGGGGATGCCGGGGAGCTGTTTTTT. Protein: CAGQGDAGELFF.

In DNA, the CDR3 is TGTGCCAGCTCACCCCAATCGAGCAGTCTGGAGACCCAGTACTTC. It encodes CASSPQSSSLETQYF. This chain connects TRBV18 to TRBJ2-5; D ambiguous. V lost 3 bases to trimming and J lost 5 bases, with 16 bases between them. The CDR3 totals 15 residues. The germline CDR1 and CDR2 sequences are KGHSH and LQKENI. Full variable domain (missing parts from reference TRBV18 and TRBJ2-5): NAGVMQNPRHLVRRRGQEARLRCSPMKGHSHVYWYRQLPEEGLKFMVYLQKENIIDESGMPKERFSAEFPKEGPSILRIQQVVRGDSAAYFCASSPQSSSLETQYFGPGTRLLVL.

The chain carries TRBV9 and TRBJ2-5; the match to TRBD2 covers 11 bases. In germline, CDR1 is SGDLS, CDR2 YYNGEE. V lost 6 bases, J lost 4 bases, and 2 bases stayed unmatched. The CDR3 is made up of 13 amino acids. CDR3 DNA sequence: TGTGCCAGCAACCTAGCGGGGGGAGAGACCCAGTACTTC. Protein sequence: CASNLAGGETQYF.

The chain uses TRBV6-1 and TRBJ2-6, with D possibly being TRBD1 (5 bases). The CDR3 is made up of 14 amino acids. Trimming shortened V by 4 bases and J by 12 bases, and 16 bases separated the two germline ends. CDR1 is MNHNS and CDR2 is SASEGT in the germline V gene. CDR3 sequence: CASSVTQGPGVLTF. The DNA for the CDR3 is TGTGCCAGCAGTGTAACGCAGGGCCCCGGCGTCCTGACTTTC.

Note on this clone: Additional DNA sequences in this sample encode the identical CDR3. The CDR3 DNA follows: TGTGCCAGCAGCTTAGACAGGGCCCATGAGCAGTTCTTC. Translating it yields CASSLDRAHEQFF. This chain joins TRBV5-6 and TRBJ2-1; 7 bases agree with TRBD1. V trimming: 2 bases; J trimming: 8 bases; junction bases outside the gene matches: 4. Germline V gene sequence: CDR1 SGHDT, CDR2 YYEEEE. The CDR3 contains 13 residues.

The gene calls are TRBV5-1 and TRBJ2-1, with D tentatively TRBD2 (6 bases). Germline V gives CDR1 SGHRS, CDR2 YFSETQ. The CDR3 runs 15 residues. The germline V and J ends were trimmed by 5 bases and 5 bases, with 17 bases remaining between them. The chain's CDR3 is CASRRLGLTNNEQFF. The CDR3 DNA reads TGCGCCAGCAGGCGCCTGGGACTGACAAACAATGAGCAGTTCTTC.

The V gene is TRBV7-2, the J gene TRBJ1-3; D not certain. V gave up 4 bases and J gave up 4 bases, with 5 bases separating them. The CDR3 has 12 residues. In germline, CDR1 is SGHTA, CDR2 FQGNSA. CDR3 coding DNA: TGTGCCAGCAGCTCTAGGGGAAACACCATATATTTT. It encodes CASSSRGNTIYF.

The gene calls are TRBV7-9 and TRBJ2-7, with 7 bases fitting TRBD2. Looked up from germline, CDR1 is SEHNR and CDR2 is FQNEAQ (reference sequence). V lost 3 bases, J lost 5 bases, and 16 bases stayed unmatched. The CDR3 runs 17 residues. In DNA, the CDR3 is TGTGCCAGCAGCTTGGTGGGGGTAAGCGGGATAGGGCACGAGCAGTACTTC. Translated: CASSLVGVSGIGHEQYF.

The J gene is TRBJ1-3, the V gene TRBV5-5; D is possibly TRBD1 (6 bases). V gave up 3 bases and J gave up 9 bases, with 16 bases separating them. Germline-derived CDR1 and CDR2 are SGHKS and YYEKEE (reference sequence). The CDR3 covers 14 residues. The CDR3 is CASSSHNQGTTIYF. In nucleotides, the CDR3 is TGTGCCAGCAGCTCACACAACCAGGGGACCACCATATATTTT.

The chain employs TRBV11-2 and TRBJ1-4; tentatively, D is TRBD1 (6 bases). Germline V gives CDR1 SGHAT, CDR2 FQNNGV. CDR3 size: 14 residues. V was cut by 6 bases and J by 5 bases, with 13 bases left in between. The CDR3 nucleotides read TGTGCCAGCAGGACCCGGACAGAGAATGAAAAACTGTTTTTT. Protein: CASRTRTENEKLFF. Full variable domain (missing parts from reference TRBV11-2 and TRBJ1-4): EAGVAQSPRYKIIEKRQSVAFWCNPISGHATLYWYQQILGQGPKLLIQFQNNGVVDDSQLPKDRFSAERLKGVDSTLKIQPAKLEDSAVYLCASRTRTENEKLFFGSGTQLSVL.

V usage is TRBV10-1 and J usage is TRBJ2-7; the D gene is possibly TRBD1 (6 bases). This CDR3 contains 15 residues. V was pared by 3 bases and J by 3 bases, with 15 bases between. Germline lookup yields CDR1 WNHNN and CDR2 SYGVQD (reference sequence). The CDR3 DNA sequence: TGCGCCAGCAGTGATTTCGGGGCAGGGGACTACGAGCAGTACTTC. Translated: CASSDFGAGDYEQYF.

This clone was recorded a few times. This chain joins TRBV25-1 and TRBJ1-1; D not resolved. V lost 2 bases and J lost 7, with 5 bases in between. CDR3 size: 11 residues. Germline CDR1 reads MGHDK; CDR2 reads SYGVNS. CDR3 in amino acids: CASSERNEAFF. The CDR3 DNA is TGTGCCAGCAGTGAAAGGAATGAAGCTTTCTTT.

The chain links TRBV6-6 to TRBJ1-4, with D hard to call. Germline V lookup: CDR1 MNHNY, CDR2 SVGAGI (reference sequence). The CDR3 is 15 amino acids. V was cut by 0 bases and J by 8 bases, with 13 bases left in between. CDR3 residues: CASSYSGRREEKLFF. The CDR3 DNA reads TGTGCCAGCAGTTACTCGGGGAGGCGGGAAGAAAAACTGTTTTTT.

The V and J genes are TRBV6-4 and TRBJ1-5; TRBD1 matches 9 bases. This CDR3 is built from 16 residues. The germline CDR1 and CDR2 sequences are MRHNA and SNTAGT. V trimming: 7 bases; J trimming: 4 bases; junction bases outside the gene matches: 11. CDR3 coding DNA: TGTGCCAGCAACAAAAGCCGGGACAGGGTTAATCAGCCCCAGCATTTT. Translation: CASNKSRDRVNQPQHF.

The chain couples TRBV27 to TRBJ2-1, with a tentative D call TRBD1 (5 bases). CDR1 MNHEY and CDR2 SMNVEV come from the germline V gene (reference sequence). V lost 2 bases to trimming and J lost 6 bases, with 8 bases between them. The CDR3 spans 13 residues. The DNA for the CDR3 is TGTGCCAGCAGTTTAAAGCAGGGCAATGAGCAGTTCTTC. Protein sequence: CASSLKQGNEQFF.

The CDR3: CASSPGQGLYEQYF. In nucleotides, the CDR3 is TGTGCCAGCAGTCCGGGACAGGGTCTGTACGAGCAGTACTTC. The V call is TRBV6-5, the J call TRBJ2-7; 9 nucleotides line up with TRBD1. V shed 5 bases, J shed 4 bases, and the junction held 6 bases outside the gene matches. Germline loops: CDR1 MNHEY, CDR2 SVGAGI. This CDR3 spans 14 amino acids.

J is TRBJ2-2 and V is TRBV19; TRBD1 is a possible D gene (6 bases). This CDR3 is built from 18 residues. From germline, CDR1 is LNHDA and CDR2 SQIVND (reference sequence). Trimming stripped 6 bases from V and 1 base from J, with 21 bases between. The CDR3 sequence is CASSFLLRGGKNTGELFF. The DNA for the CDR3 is TGTGCCAGTAGCTTTTTACTACGAGGGGGAAAGAACACCGGGGAGCTGTTTTTT.

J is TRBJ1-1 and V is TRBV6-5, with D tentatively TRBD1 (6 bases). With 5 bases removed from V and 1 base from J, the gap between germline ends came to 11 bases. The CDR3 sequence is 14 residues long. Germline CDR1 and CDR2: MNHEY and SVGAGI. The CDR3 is CASSRAGENTEAFF. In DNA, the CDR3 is TGTGCCAGCAGTAGGGCAGGGGAGAACACTGAAGCTTTCTTT.

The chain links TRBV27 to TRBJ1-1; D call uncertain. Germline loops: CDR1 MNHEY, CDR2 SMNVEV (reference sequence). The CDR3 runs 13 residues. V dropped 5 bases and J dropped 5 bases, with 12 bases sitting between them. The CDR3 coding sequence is TGTGCCAGCAGTGCAACCTGGACTACTGAAGCTTTCTTT. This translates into CASSATWTTEAFF.

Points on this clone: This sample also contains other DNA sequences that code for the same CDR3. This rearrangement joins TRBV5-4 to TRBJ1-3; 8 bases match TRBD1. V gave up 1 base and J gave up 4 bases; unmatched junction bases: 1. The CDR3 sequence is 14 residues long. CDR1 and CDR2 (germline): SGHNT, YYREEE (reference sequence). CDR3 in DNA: TGTGCCAGCAGCTTGACAGGGGGAGGAAACACCATATATTTT. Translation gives CASSLTGGGNTIYF.

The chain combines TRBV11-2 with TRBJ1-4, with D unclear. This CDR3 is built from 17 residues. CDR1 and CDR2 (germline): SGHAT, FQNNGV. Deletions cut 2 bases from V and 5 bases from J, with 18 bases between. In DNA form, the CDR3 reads TGTGCCAGCAGCTTAATCGGGTCGAACTCCGTGAATGAAAAACTGTTTTTT. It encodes CASSLIGSNSVNEKLFF.

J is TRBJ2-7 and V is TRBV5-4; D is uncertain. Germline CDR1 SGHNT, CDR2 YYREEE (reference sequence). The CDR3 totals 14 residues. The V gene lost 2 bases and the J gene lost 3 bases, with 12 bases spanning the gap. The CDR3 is CASSLRAQSYEQYF. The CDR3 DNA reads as TGTGCCAGCAGCTTAAGAGCCCAAAGCTACGAGCAGTACTTC.

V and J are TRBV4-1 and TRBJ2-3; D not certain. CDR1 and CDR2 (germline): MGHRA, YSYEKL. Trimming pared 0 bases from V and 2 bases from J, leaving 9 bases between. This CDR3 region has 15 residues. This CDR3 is CASSQDLQTTDTQYF. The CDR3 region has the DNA TGCGCCAGCAGCCAAGATTTACAGACCACAGATACGCAGTATTTT.

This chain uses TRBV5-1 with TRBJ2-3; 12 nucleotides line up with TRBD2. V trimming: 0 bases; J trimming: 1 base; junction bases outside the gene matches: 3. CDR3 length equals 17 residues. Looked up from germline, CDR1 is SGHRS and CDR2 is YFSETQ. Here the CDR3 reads CASSLGLAGVGTDTQYF. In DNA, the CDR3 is TGCGCCAGCAGCTTGGGACTAGCGGGAGTGGGCACAGATACGCAGTATTTT.

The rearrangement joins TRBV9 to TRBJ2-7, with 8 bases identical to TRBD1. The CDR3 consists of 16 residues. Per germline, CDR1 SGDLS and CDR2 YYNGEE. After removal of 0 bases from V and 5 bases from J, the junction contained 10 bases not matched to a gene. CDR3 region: CASSVGSQGAFDEQYF. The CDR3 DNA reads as TGTGCCAGCAGCGTAGGCTCCCAGGGGGCGTTTGACGAGCAGTACTTC. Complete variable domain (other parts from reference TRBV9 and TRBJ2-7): DSGVTQTPKHLITATGQRVTLRCSPRSGDLSVYWYQQSLDQGLQFLIQYYNGEERAKGNILERFSAQQFPDLHSELNLSSLELGDSALYFCASSVGSQGAFDEQYFGPGTRLTVT.

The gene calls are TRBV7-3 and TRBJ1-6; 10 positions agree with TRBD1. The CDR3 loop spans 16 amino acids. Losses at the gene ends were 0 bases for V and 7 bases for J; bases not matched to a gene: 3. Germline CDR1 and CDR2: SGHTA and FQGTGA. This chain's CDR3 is CASSLTRTGGNSPLHF. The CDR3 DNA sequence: TGTGCCAGCAGCTTAACACGGACAGGGGGAAATTCACCCCTCCACTTT.

This CDR3 reads CASSLPGAYNSPLHF. The CDR3 bases are TGCGCCAGCAGCTTACCCGGGGCTTATAATTCACCCCTCCACTTT. The J gene is TRBJ1-6, the V gene TRBV4-1; weak D call: TRBD1 (5 bases). The ends were cut back, 5 bases at V and 4 bases at J, with 12 bases in the middle. The CDR3 totals 15 residues. Per the germline V gene, CDR1 is MGHRA and CDR2 is YSYEKL.

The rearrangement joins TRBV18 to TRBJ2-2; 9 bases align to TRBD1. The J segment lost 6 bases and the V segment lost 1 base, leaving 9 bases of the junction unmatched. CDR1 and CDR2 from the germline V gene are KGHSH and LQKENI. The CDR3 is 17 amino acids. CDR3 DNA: TGTGCCAGCTCACCACTCCGGGACAGGGATACACCCGGGGAGCTGTTTTTT. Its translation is CASSPLRDRDTPGELFF.